This TCR beta chain was identified in a study of regulatory T cells in long-lasting Graves disease. Overall study results and limits: The study found TRBV28, TRBJ1-2 and TRBJ2-5 favored in persistent disease.

Germline assignment: CDR1 KGHSH and CDR2 LQKENI. The CDR3 is made up of 13 amino acids. V was clipped by 6 bases and J by 3 bases; unmatched bases: 4. Time point described: newly diagnosed GD, antithyroid drugs for less than 3 months. Extracted RNA from PBMCs served as the source of the TCR library. This clonotype has at least ten counts. Antigen unknown. Libraries of TCR beta came from iRepertoire HTBI primers plus Arm-PCR of CDR3 regions. As originally analysed: Among the samples, 60 to 65 TRBV and about 15 TRBJ segments were identified. From the multiplex PCR reads, TCRdb called clonotypes with MiXCR, one entry per CDR3 protein. For this entry, the V and J calls and clone size follow TCRdb and not the study's own pipeline. Of some 600,000 distinct CDR3 sequences in the sample, 15% to 20% were seen once. This same sample was also taken into another study, of T cells in Graves' hyperthyroidism and ophthalmopathy. That source adds: The study used the HTBI primer set for a first-round RT-PCR of the TCR CDR3.

The V call is TRBV18, the J call TRBJ1-2, with TRBD1 identical over 7 bases. This sample comprised peripheral blood mononuclear cells (PBMCs), obtained at new diagnosis, from a patient treated with antithyroid drugs. The receptor's source is a man between 18 and 35 years old with Graves disease. The CDR3 region has the DNA TGTGCCAGCTCTCAGGGGGATGACTATGGCTACACCTTC. It translates to CASSQGDDYGYTF.